This T cell receptor beta chain was found in a study of blood T cell repertoires in COVID-19. For the study at large: From the United States, Italy and Spain came samples of acute and convalescent COVID-19. PBMCs, B-cell-depleted T cells, or T cells were the source of the cDNA or gDNA that made up the material.

Original processing notes: For nucleated cells, counts were estimated from reference gene primer amplification. Using immunoSEQ multiplex PCR, the repertoire was profiled, and TCRdb retains in-frame clones only, with some absent. V and J calls and clone size come straight from that table; D and trimming were deduced from the DNA. Of 25,000 or so clones detected, 90% appear once; the ten largest clones hold around 11%. V lost 4 bases and J lost 5; bases outside the gene matches: 8. The germline gives CDR1 LGHDT, CDR2 YNNKEL (reference sequence). The CDR3 has 15 amino acids. The clonotype was recovered from a man between 65 and 85 years old with acute or convalescent COVID-19. The rearrangement joins TRBV3-1 (or the pseudogene TRBV3-2) to TRBJ2-1, with 7 bases that match TRBD2. Sequenced: peripheral blood. CDR3 residues: CASSPRGGRNNEQFF. DNA for the CDR3: TGTGCCAGCAGCCCCCGCGGGGGTCGGAACAATGAGCAGTTCTTC.